This T cell receptor beta chain was recorded in a study of blood T cells in healthy people across ages. Turning to the study itself: About one barcoded beta molecule per two T cells was the capture yield of template switching.

It was with a sample-barcoded 5' primer and a J-beta primer mix that a second PCR of about 6 to 12 cycles was run. Tags on each cDNA molecule came from a template-switch adaptor with 12 random nucleotides. Each CDR3 protein is one row after TCRdb ran MiXCR on the 5' RACE reads. The sample contains some 900,000 distinct CDR3 sequences, around 46% of which appear only once. V gave up 0 bases and J gave up 2 bases, with 22 bases separating them. Germline loops: CDR1 DFQATT, CDR2 SNEGSKA (reference sequence). CDR3 length: 18 amino acids. Each donor's blood draw was 7.5 to 10 milliliters of peripheral blood.

Input material: blood. The chain couples TRBV20-1 to TRBJ2-5; D unresolved. The origin of this receptor is a man aged 30 to 45 in good health. Written as DNA, the CDR3 is TGCAGTGCTAGAGATAGAGATGGGAAGGCCAAACCTCAAGAGACCCAGTACTTC. The encoded protein is CSARDRDGKAKPQETQYF.